The rows below give T cell receptor beta chains drawn from one sample of a study of blood T cells in healthy people across ages. TCRdb independently ran MiXCR on the 5' RACE reads; one entry per CDR3 protein. Among roughly 900,000 distinct CDR3 sequences listed, around 46% were seen once. Material: blood. All receptors come from a man aged 25-45 years in good health. CDR3s include the opening cysteine and the closing phenylalanine or tryptophan. D genes are given only for firm matches. Size is omitted from some rows. Given values are once, few, many or a class for expanded clones.

v_call	clone_size	d_call	j_call	cdr3_nt	cdr3_aa
TRBV12-3/TRBV12-4	.	.	TRBJ1-1	TGTGCCAGCAGTCATTTATGGACAAAGAACACTGAAGCTTTCTTT	CASSHLWTKNTEAFF
TRBV7-2	once	.	TRBJ1-1	TGTGCCAGCAGCGGACCCGCGGTGGCCACTGAAGCTTTCTTT	CASSGPAVATEAFF
TRBV27	.	TRBD2	TRBJ2-7	TGTGCCAGCGCCCAGGCTAGCGGCGACGAGCAGTACTTC	CASAQASGDEQYF
TRBV2	.	.	TRBJ1-1	TGTGCCAGCAAATGGACTGAAGCTTTCTTT	CASKWTEAFF
TRBV12-3/TRBV12-4	once	.	TRBJ1-4	TGTGCCAGCAGTTTGAAAGGGGTAAATGAAAAACTGTTTTTT	CASSLKGVNEKLFF
TRBV2	.	TRBD1	TRBJ2-7	TGTGCCAGCAGCTTGGACAGGGGTGGTACCTACGAGCAGTACTTC	CASSLDRGGTYEQYF
TRBV27	.	.	TRBJ2-6	TGTGCCAGCAGTTTATGGGGGGCCGGGTCCCTTCCCTCTGGGGCCAACGTCCTGACTTTC	CASSLWGAGSLPSGANVLTF
TRBV20-1	.	.	TRBJ1-2	TGCAGTGCTAGAGATATAGGGGACGCTAACTATGGCTACACCTTC	CSARDIGDANYGYTF
TRBV5-6	few	.	TRBJ2-7	TGTGCCAGCAACGGCAGGGGAAGAGGCTACGAGCAGTACTTC	CASNGRGRGYEQYF
TRBV20-1	few	TRBD2	TRBJ2-7	TGCAGTGCTAGTGGACTAGCGGGAGGGGAGCAGTACTTC	CSASGLAGGEQYF
TRBV7-6	.	.	TRBJ2-6	TGTGCCAGCATCTTAGGGCAGGTCGGCGTCCTGACTTTC	CASILGQVGVLTF
TRBV27	.	TRBD2	TRBJ2-1	TGTGCCAGCAGTTTAAGGCGAGCGGGGTTCGATGAGCAGTTCTTC	CASSLRRAGFDEQFF
TRBV20-1	.	.	TRBJ1-1	TGCAGTGCTAGTTGGGGCACCTCGAACACTGAAGCTTTCTTT	CSASWGTSNTEAFF
TRBV21-1	few	.	TRBJ1-1	TGTGCCAGCAGCATTACGAGGAACACTGAAGCTTTCTTT	CASSITRNTEAFF
TRBV20-1	.	TRBD2	TRBJ2-3	TGCAGTGCTACTCAATTTCTAGCGGGGGTACGCACAGATACGCAGTATTTT	CSATQFLAGVRTDTQYF
TRBV2	.	.	TRBJ2-7	TGTGCCAGCAGTCCTGTCGACCTATCCTACGAGCAGTACTTC	CASSPVDLSYEQYF
TRBV12-3/TRBV12-4	many	.	TRBJ1-2	TGTGCCAGCAGTTTAGTCTCAAGTATTGGGGATGGCTACACCTTC	CASSLVSSIGDGYTF
TRBV4-2	many	.	TRBJ2-5	TGTGCCAGCAGCCCCGCGAGGGGCCAAGAGACCCAGTACTTC	CASSPARGQETQYF
TRBV4-3	few	.	TRBJ2-3	TGCGCCAGCAGCCAAGAGGCGCGCGGGGGCCCGACTAGCACAGATACGCAGTATTTT	CASSQEARGGPTSTDTQYF
TRBV7-2	.	TRBD1	TRBJ1-2	TGTGTCAGCAGTCCAGGACAGGGGGACGGCTACACCTTC	CVSSPGQGDGYTF
TRBV5-1	many	.	TRBJ2-1	TGCGCCAGCAGCTTGGAGGTAGGTTCCACCTACAATGAGCAGTTCTTC	CASSLEVGSTYNEQFF
TRBV29-1	few	TRBD1	TRBJ1-2	TGCAGCGTTGAAGAGGGGGCAGGGGGTTGGAGCTACACCTTC	CSVEEGAGGWSYTF
TRBV4-1	few	TRBD1	TRBJ2-7	TGCGCCAGCAGCCAGTCGCAGGGGGTCGTAGTCTACGAGCAGTACTTC	CASSQSQGVVVYEQYF
TRBV10-3	.	TRBD1	TRBJ1-3	TGTGCCATCATGGACAGGGGCAGAGAAGGAAACACCATATATTTT	CAIMDRGREGNTIYF
TRBV11-3	.	TRBD1	TRBJ2-5	TGTGCCAGCAGCTTAGATTGGGCCCAGGGGGAAGAGACCCAGTACTTC	CASSLDWAQGEETQYF
TRBV11-2	.	.	TRBJ1-1	TGTGCCAGCAGCGAATGGGGTTTGACTGAAGCTTTCTTT	CASSEWGLTEAFF
TRBV5-6	.	.	TRBJ1-5	TGTGCCAGCAGCTGGGGACGGGAGACGACGCCCCAGCATTTT	CASSWGRETTPQHF
TRBV11-2	.	TRBD1	TRBJ1-2	TGTGCCAGCAGCTTAAGTGTTGGGACAGGGGCCTATGGCTACACCTTC	CASSLSVGTGAYGYTF
TRBV20-1	once	.	TRBJ1-6	TGCAGAAGCGAAGGGAGCTCCTATAATTCACCCCTCCACTTT	CRSEGSSYNSPLHF
TRBV10-3	.	TRBD1	TRBJ2-7	TGTGCCATCAGACCGGGACAGGGTGCTGACGAGCAGTACTTC	CAIRPGQGADEQYF
TRBV6-4	many	.	TRBJ1-1	TGTGCCAGCAGTGACTCTGATTCGGTGGCCACTGAAGCTTTCTTT	CASSDSDSVATEAFF
TRBV7-9	.	.	TRBJ2-4	TGTGCCAGCAGCTTATCGCCTACAAACATTCAGTACTTC	CASSLSPTNIQYF
TRBV9	.	.	TRBJ1-2	TGTGCCAGCAGCGCGACCGGGGGGCCGATATATGGCTACACCTTC	CASSATGGPIYGYTF
TRBV7-2	few	.	TRBJ2-1	TGTGCCAGCAGCGTCCGCGGTAAGAATGAGCAGTTCTTC	CASSVRGKNEQFF
TRBV12-3/TRBV12-4	.	.	TRBJ2-3	TGTGCCAGCAAGAAGGCAGTGGGGGTAGATACGCAGTATTTT	CASKKAVGVDTQYF
TRBV6-6	.	.	TRBJ1-5	TGTGCCAGCAGTTACTCACAGGGTAGGAGAAGCAATCAGCCCCAGCATTTT	CASSYSQGRRSNQPQHF
TRBV12-3/TRBV12-4	.	.	TRBJ2-1	TGTGCCAGCAGTTTACTAACAGGATTACCTAGTGATGAGCAGTTCTTC	CASSLLTGLPSDEQFF
TRBV12-3/TRBV12-4	.	.	TRBJ2-7	TGTACCAGCAGTAACAGGAAGACCTACGAGCAGTACTTC	CTSSNRKTYEQYF
TRBV6-2/TRBV6-3	.	TRBD1	TRBJ1-5	TGTGCCAGCAGCAAACAGGGGAATCAGCCCCAGCATTTT	CASSKQGNQPQHF
TRBV4-3	few	TRBD1	TRBJ2-3	TGCGCCAGCAGCCAATTCGACAGGGGGCGAGATACGCAGTATTTT	CASSQFDRGRDTQYF
TRBV7-2	once	TRBD2	TRBJ2-5	TGTGCCAGCAGCCTATCCTCCAGCGGGGGTCAAGAGACCCAGTACTTC	CASSLSSSGGQETQYF
TRBV10-3	once	TRBD1	TRBJ1-5	TGTGCCATCAGGAGGACAGGGGAACATCAGCCCCAGCATTTT	CAIRRTGEHQPQHF
TRBV10-3	.	.	TRBJ2-2	TGTGCCATCAGTGAGTCGACTCCACTCCTTGGAGCCGGGGAGCTGTTTTTT	CAISESTPLLGAGELFF
TRBV20-1	.	.	TRBJ2-1	TGCAGTACCTGGCGGCTCGGACAGCACAATGAGCAGTTCTTC	CSTWRLGQHNEQFF
TRBV11-2	.	.	TRBJ2-1	TGTGCCAGCAGCTCGATACCGCTCGGGATCGCCAATGAGCAGTTCTTC	CASSSIPLGIANEQFF
TRBV18	.	.	TRBJ1-2	TGTGCCAGCTCACCACCAGGCGGCAGCCTCTATGGCTACACCTTC	CASSPPGGSLYGYTF
TRBV4-1	few	.	TRBJ2-7	TGCGCCAGCAGCCATTTACAAGGGGGGTACGAGCAGTACTTC	CASSHLQGGYEQYF
TRBV7-2	.	TRBD2	TRBJ2-1	TGTGCCAGCAGTTCCAGGATAGCGGGGGGCTATTACAATGAGCAGTTCTTC	CASSSRIAGGYYNEQFF
TRBV11-2	.	TRBD2	TRBJ2-3	TGTGCCAGCAGCCAGGAGCGGGGGTGGACAGATACGCAGTATTTT	CASSQERGWTDTQYF
TRBV30	.	.	TRBJ2-5	TGTGCCTGGACAAGGGAAGAGACCCAGTACTTC	CAWTREETQYF
TRBV5-1	few	TRBD1	TRBJ1-4	TGCGCCAGCAGCTTAGGTCCACAGGGGGAAAAACTGTTTTTT	CASSLGPQGEKLFF
TRBV9	.	TRBD2	TRBJ2-1	TGTGCCAGCAGCGTAGGCGGCGGGGGGTACTACAATGAGCAGTTCTTC	CASSVGGGGYYNEQFF
TRBV7-9	.	.	TRBJ1-2	TGTGCCAGCAGTTCGACGGGGGCTGGCTACACCTTC	CASSSTGAGYTF
TRBV25-1	many	TRBD2	TRBJ2-5	TGTGCCAGCAGTACTAGCGGGGGAAAAGAGACCCAGTACTTC	CASSTSGGKETQYF
TRBV6-5	.	TRBD2	TRBJ2-1	TGTGCCAGTACCGGGGCGGGGGAATACAATGAGCAGTTCTTC	CASTGAGEYNEQFF
TRBV7-9	.	.	TRBJ2-5	TGTGCCAGCAGCTTAGACGCGGTTCCAGAGACCCAGTACTTC	CASSLDAVPETQYF
TRBV7-2	few	.	TRBJ2-1	TGTGCCAGCAGCCCCACGCCCCCGATCGGTAATGAGCAGTTCTTC	CASSPTPPIGNEQFF
TRBV28	.	TRBD1	TRBJ1-3	TGTGCCAGCAGGCCACAGGGGGCTGGGGGAAACACCATATATTTT	CASRPQGAGGNTIYF
TRBV2	.	TRBD1	TRBJ1-1	TGTGCCAGCAATGTACAGGGGGCGGTGAACACTGAAGCTTTCTTT	CASNVQGAVNTEAFF